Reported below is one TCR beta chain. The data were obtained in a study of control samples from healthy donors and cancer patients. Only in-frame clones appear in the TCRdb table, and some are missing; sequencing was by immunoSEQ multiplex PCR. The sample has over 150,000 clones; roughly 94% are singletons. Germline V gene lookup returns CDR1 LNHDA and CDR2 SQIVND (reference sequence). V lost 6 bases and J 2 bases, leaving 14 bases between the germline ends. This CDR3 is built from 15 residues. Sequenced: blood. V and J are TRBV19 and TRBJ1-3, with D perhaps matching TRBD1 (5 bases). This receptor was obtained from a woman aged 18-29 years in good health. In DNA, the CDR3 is TGTGCCAGTAGCACCACCGGGACGGCTGGAAACACCATATATTTT. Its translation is CASSTTGTAGNTIYF.